Following are 27 T cell receptor beta chains from one sample sequenced in a study of Graves' ophthalmopathy and Graves' hyperthyroidism. Amplification from RNA transcripts yielded the TCR beta CDR3 regions. HTBI primers were employed in first-round RT-PCR, then a second-round multiplex PCR followed. Using its own MiXCR run on the multiplex PCR reads, TCRdb lists one record per CDR3 protein. Of about 1.1 million distinct CDR3 sequences listed, about 40% were seen once; the top ten hold roughly 11%. Sequencing was carried out using peripheral blood or thyroid tissue (not recorded which). The receptors derive from an adult man with Graves' hyperthyroidism.

This clonotype has a count of ten or more. This chain uses TRBV20-1 with TRBJ1-5, with 7 bases matching TRBD1. The germline V gene has CDR1 DFQATT and CDR2 SNEGSKA (reference sequence). The CDR3 is made up of 13 amino acids. V gave up 6 bases and J gave up 0 bases; unmatched junction bases: 2. CDR3 sequence: CSAGDSSNQPQHF. DNA for the CDR3: TGCAGTGCCGGGGACAGTAGCAATCAGCCCCAGCATTTT.

In its sample, this clonotype was seen many times. This sequence joins TRBV6-2 or TRBV6-3 and TRBJ2-7; D unclear. V was pared by 5 bases and J by 2 bases, with 10 bases between. CDR1 MNHEY and CDR2 SVGEGT come from the germline V gene. This CDR3 region has 13 residues. In nucleotides, the CDR3 is TGTGCCAGCAGTAGTGCCATTACCTACGAGCAGTACTTC. Amino acid sequence: CASSSAITYEQYF.

Comments on this clonotype: The junction differs from germline at one of its ends, possibly a read error. The gene calls are TRBV10-3 and TRBJ1-3, with D perhaps matching TRBD1 (5 bases). Germline V gene data show CDR1 as ENHRY and CDR2 as SYGVKD. The CDR3 is made up of 11 amino acids. CDR3 nucleotides: TGTGCCATCAGTGATGAAGACAGCCTTCATTTT. Protein: CAISDEDSLHF.

In this sample, this clonotype turned up a few times. The chain joins TRBV13 to TRBJ2-5, with no clear D. This CDR3 is 13 amino acids long. V lost 5 bases and J 3 bases, leaving 10 bases between the germline ends. CDR1 is PRHDT, CDR2 FYEKMQ, per germline (reference sequence). CDR3 residues: CASSHQTEETQYF. The DNA of the CDR3 is TGTGCCAGCAGCCACCAAACAGAAGAGACCCAGTACTTC.

About this clonotype itself: This could be a read error, since a much larger clone is one nucleotide away. The conserved phenylalanine or tryptophan normally closing the CDR3 is absent here, so this likely arose from a read error. The gene calls are TRBV6-6 and TRBJ1-3, with a weak D call TRBD1 (5 bases). Trimming left V 7 bases short and J 4 bases short, with 8 bases between. The germline V gene encodes CDR1 MNHNY and CDR2 SVGAGI (reference sequence). This CDR3 is built from 12 residues. CDR3 in DNA: TGTGCCAGCACGGGGGGAGGAAACACCATATATGTT. It translates to CASTGGGNTIYV.

The chain has TRBV9 and TRBJ2-7; tentative D call: TRBD2 (8 bases). V was shortened by 4 bases and J by 3 bases, with 26 bases between the two germline ends. Germline loops: CDR1 SGDLS, CDR2 YYNGEE. This CDR3 has 18 amino acids. CDR3 sequence reads: CASSQDSSGRQGGYEQYF. The DNA for the CDR3 is TGTGCCAGCAGCCAAGATTCGAGCGGGAGACAGGGTGGCTACGAGCAGTACTTC.

The chain couples TRBV4-3 to TRBJ2-7, with D uncertain. The CDR3 has 15 amino acids. The V end lost 0 bases, the J end lost 4 bases, and 13 bases lay between the germline ends. The germline CDR1 and CDR2 sequences are LGHNA and YSLEER. CDR3: CASSQDADGPYEQYF. The CDR3 nucleotides read TGCGCCAGCAGCCAAGATGCGGACGGACCTTACGAGCAGTACTTC.

This clonotype was counted many times. The chain uses TRBV29-1 and TRBJ1-1; 7 nucleotides line up with TRBD1. The germline CDR1 and CDR2 sequences are SQVTM and ANQGSEA. The J segment lost 1 base and the V segment lost 3 bases, leaving 14 bases of the junction unmatched. This CDR3 is built from 17 residues. The CDR3 sequence: CSVESLGRGQPNTEAFF. The CDR3 bases are TGCAGCGTTGAGAGCTTGGGCCGGGGACAGCCGAACACTGAAGCTTTCTTT.

On this clonotype: A much larger clone differs from this one at a single base, so this may be a read error. The rearrangement uses TRBV2 and TRBJ2-2; D not certain. The CDR3 is made up of 12 amino acids. Germline CDR1 reads SNHLY; CDR2 reads FYNNEI. The CDR3 nucleotides read TGTGCCAGCGAGGAATTCACCGAGGAGCTGTTTTTT. Amino acids: CASEEFTEELFF.

This clonotype occurred once. The rearrangement joins TRBV5-1 to TRBJ1-2; a weak D match, TRBD1 (6 bases). The CDR3 sequence is 13 residues long. Germline V gene sequence: CDR1 SGHRS, CDR2 YFSETQ. V dropped 5 bases and J dropped 11 bases, with 19 bases sitting between them. As DNA, the CDR3 is TGCGCCAGCAGTCCCGGGACACGGGATAAGTACACCTTC. It codes for CASSPGTRDKYTF.

This clonotype was observed many times. The chain carries TRBV7-9 and TRBJ1-2; TRBD1 aligns across 10 bases. CDR1 SEHNR and CDR2 FQNEAQ come from the germline V gene (reference sequence). J was trimmed by 4 bases and V by 4 bases; bases with no gene match: 3. This CDR3 region has 14 residues. The chain's CDR3 is CASSSRDRGYGYTF. For the CDR3, the DNA is TGTGCCAGCAGCTCCCGGGACAGGGGCTATGGCTACACCTTC.

The gene calls are TRBV7-9 and TRBJ2-6, with D perhaps matching TRBD1 or TRBD2 (5 bases each). Germline assignment: CDR1 SEHNR and CDR2 FQNEAQ (reference sequence). This CDR3 has 17 residues. V lost 4 bases and J 0 bases, leaving 13 bases between the germline ends. The CDR3 nucleotides are TGTGCCAGCAGCTACCCGGGACGGATCTCTGGGGCCAACGTCCTGACTTTC. Protein: CASSYPGRISGANVLTF.

This clonotype turned up a few times. The chain carries TRBV29-1 and TRBJ2-2; the D gene is possibly TRBD2 (5 bases). The CDR3 length is 14 residues. Germline V gene data show CDR1 as SQVTM and CDR2 as ANQGSEA. Trimming stripped 6 bases from V and 1 base from J, with 12 bases between. The CDR3 loop is CSVAAGRNTGELFF. The CDR3 nucleotides are TGCAGCGTAGCGGCGGGTAGGAACACCGGGGAGCTGTTTTTT.

This clonotype came up many times. The chain couples TRBV29-1 to TRBJ1-1; D is uncertain. V was shortened by 5 bases and J by 1 base, with 8 bases between the two germline ends. CDR3 length equals 12 residues. Germline CDR1 SQVTM, CDR2 ANQGSEA. CDR3: CSVKSGNTEAFF. The CDR3 DNA reads as TGCAGCGTTAAGTCGGGGAACACTGAAGCTTTCTTT.

The rearrangement links TRBV3-1 to TRBJ2-5; no reliable D call. This CDR3 has 16 residues. The V and J ends lost 0 bases and 2 bases respectively, with 13 bases between them. CDR1 is LGHDT, CDR2 YNNKEL, per germline (reference sequence). For the CDR3, the DNA is TGTGCCAGCAGCCAAGACGTCGCTCTGGGGCAAGAGACCCAGTACTTC. The encoded protein is CASSQDVALGQETQYF.

Points on this clonotype: The CDR3 does not end in the conserved phenylalanine or tryptophan, so this is likely a read error. Because the CDR3's place on the DNA is in doubt, the DNA is left out and the CDR3 is given as listed by TCRdb. The V and J genes are TRBV2 and TRBJ2-6; the table names TRBD2, a call not compared with the DNA. Germline CDR1 and CDR2: SNHLY and FYNNEI. The CDR3 totals 9 residues, both ends included. The CDR3 region is CASSPPVNT.

This clonotype was picked up a small number of times. The rearrangement links TRBV29-1 to TRBJ2-7, with TRBD1 as a possible D gene (7 bases). Germline V CDR1 and CDR2: SQVTM, ANQGSEA. The ends were cut back, 5 bases at V and 3 bases at J, with 11 bases in the middle. This CDR3 has 12 residues. DNA for the CDR3: TGCAGCGTTCGACAGGGACTCTACGAGCAGTACTTC. Residues: CSVRQGLYEQYF.

This clonotype was found once. It may be a read error: a sequence one base away is much more abundant. The chain employs TRBV14 and TRBJ1-1; D is unclear. Germline CDR1 reads SGHDN; CDR2 reads FVKESK. The CDR3 is made up of 12 amino acids. V was cut by 5 bases and J by 7 bases, with 11 bases left in between. CDR3 coding DNA: TGTGCCAGCAGCATAGGTCGCAATGAAGCTTTCTTT. Encoded protein: CASSIGRNEAFF.

The table lists this clonotype with many counts. This chain uses TRBV5-4 with TRBJ2-5; D call uncertain. This CDR3 spans 14 amino acids. Germline V CDR1 and CDR2: SGHNT, YYREEE (reference sequence). The V gene lost 1 base and the J gene lost 2 bases, with 9 bases spanning the gap. The CDR3 spells CASSLPSVQETQYF. DNA for the CDR3: TGTGCCAGCAGCTTGCCGTCAGTTCAAGAGACCCAGTACTTC.

This clonotype was seen repeatedly, ten times or more. The V gene is TRBV7-2, the J gene TRBJ1-6, with D possibly being TRBD1 (6 bases). This CDR3 comprises 16 residues. From germline, CDR1 is SGHTA and CDR2 FQGNSA. V dropped 4 bases and J dropped 9 bases, with 19 bases sitting between them. CDR3 DNA sequence: TGTGCCAGCAGCTCGAGGACAGCCGTTCTGGCTTCACCCCTCCACTTT. It yields the protein CASSSRTAVLASPLHF.

Regarding this clonotype: A much larger clone differs from this one at a single base, so this may be a read error. The chain uses TRBV7-2 and TRBJ1-5, with 7 bases aligning to TRBD1. This CDR3 spans 14 amino acids. After removal of 5 bases from V and 6 bases from J, the junction contained 7 bases not matched to a gene. Germline CDR1 and CDR2: SGHTA and FQGNSA. The CDR3 spells CASSDPDRAQPQHF. The CDR3 DNA reads TGTGCCAGCAGCGACCCCGACAGGGCTCAGCCCCAGCATTTT.

Ten or more counts support this clonotype. V usage is TRBV5-1 and J usage is TRBJ2-7; TRBD2 might be the D (5 bases). Trimming cost V 0 bases and J 2 bases, with 12 bases left between them. The CDR3 has 15 amino acids. From germline, CDR1 is SGHRS and CDR2 YFSETQ. Here the CDR3 reads CASSLGTGIAYEQYF. The CDR3 coding sequence is TGCGCCAGCAGCTTGGGGACGGGGATCGCCTACGAGCAGTACTTC.

The rearrangement uses TRBV20-1 and TRBJ2-5; 10 nucleotides agree with TRBD2. V shed 5 bases and J 6 bases; nucleotides not matched to a gene: 12. Germline-derived CDR1 and CDR2 are DFQATT and SNEGSKA (reference sequence). This CDR3 has 15 amino acids. Written as DNA, the CDR3 is TGCAGTGCTCCCCAGCGGGAGGGCCAAGGACAGACCCAGTACTTC. Its translation: CSAPQREGQGQTQYF.

The V gene is TRBV2, the J gene TRBJ1-6; 9 nucleotides line up with TRBD1. J lost 7 bases, V lost 7 bases, and 8 bases had no gene match. This CDR3 is 15 amino acids long. Per germline, CDR1 SNHLY and CDR2 FYNNEI. Here the CDR3 reads CASTRDRGENSPLHF. Here the CDR3 DNA reads TGTGCCAGCACAAGAGACAGGGGGGAGAATTCACCCCTCCACTTT.

V and J are TRBV2 and TRBJ1-2, with a tentative D call TRBD1 (6 bases). In germline, CDR1 is SNHLY, CDR2 FYNNEI. This CDR3 spans 13 amino acids. Trimming took off 5 bases at V and 7 bases at J, with 14 bases between the two ends. CDR3 bases: TGTGCCAGCAGTATCAAGGGGGGGTCTGGCTACACCTTC. Protein sequence: CASSIKGGSGYTF.

This clonotype was detected a few times. The rearrangement joins TRBV4-3 to TRBJ1-2, with TRBD1 as a possible D gene (6 bases). The CDR3 loop spans 15 amino acids. Trimming stripped 0 bases from V and 2 bases from J, with 10 bases between. CDR1 LGHNA and CDR2 YSLEER come from the germline V gene. CDR3 DNA: TGCGCCAGCAGCCAAGATTCAGGGGAGAACTATGGCTACACCTTC. Translation: CASSQDSGENYGYTF.

The rearrangement uses TRBV7-9 and TRBJ2-5; TRBD1 matches 8 bases. Near its end, the DNA agrees better with TRBJ2-7, so the J call may be wrong. The CDR3 spans 16 residues. The germline gives CDR1 SEHNR, CDR2 FQNEAQ (reference sequence). This chain's CDR3 is CASSLSSGTGTYEQYF. The CDR3 DNA reads as TGTGCCAGCAGCCTTTCCTCCGGGACAGGCACCTACGAGCAGTACTTC.